Shown below are 13 T cell receptor beta chains from a single sample sequenced in a study of response to subunit inactivated influenza vaccine. TCRdb reprocessed the RT-PCR reads with MiXCR, giving one entry per CDR3 protein. Of more than 550,000 distinct CDR3 sequences in the sample, 12% are singletons; the top ten hold roughly 10%. The sequencing here drew on PBMCs from blood, taken on the day of vaccination. These receptors all come from a man in his forties or fifties who received an inactivated influenza vaccine.

The chain carries TRBV6-1 and TRBJ1-1, with D possibly being TRBD1 (5 bases). The V gene lost 7 bases and the J gene lost 1 base, with 13 bases spanning the gap. Germline CDR1 and CDR2: MNHNS and SASEGT. The CDR3 has 14 residues. This CDR3 reads CASIINGGNTEAFF. The CDR3 coding sequence is TGTGCCAGCATCATTAACGGGGGGAACACTGAAGCTTTCTTT.

There are a few counts of this clonotype. The DNA for the CDR3 is TGTGCCAGCAGCCAAAACAGGGTCCGGGAGCTGTTTTTT. Translating it yields CASSQNRVRELFF. The gene calls are TRBV3-1 and TRBJ2-2; tentatively, D is TRBD1 (6 bases). The length of the CDR3 is 13 residues. Germline V CDR1 and CDR2: LGHDT, YNNKEL (reference sequence). V shed 2 bases and J shed 9 bases, with 10 bases lying between them.

This clonotype came up once. One end of the junction is discordant with germline, which a read error may explain. This chain connects TRBV12-3 or TRBV12-4 to TRBJ2-2; D unresolved. This CDR3 spans 14 amino acids. The CDR3 DNA is TGTGTCAGCAGTCCTCGCTCGAACACCGGGGAGCTGTTTTTT. Protein sequence: CVSSPRSNTGELFF.

A few counts support this clonotype. The J gene is TRBJ1-4, the V gene TRBV6-1; 7 positions agree with TRBD1. The CDR3 contains 14 residues. Germline V gene data show CDR1 as MNHNS and CDR2 as SASEGT. With V trimmed by 6 bases and J by 5 bases, 6 bases remained unmatched. This chain's CDR3 is CASRTGTENEKLFF. The CDR3 nucleotides read TGTGCCAGCAGGACCGGGACAGAAAATGAAAAACTGTTTTTT.

This clonotype occurred a few times. The rearrangement joins TRBV12-3 or TRBV12-4 to TRBJ1-4; TRBD1 might be the D (5 bases). The CDR3 consists of 14 residues. V was pared by 6 bases and J by 7 bases, with 15 bases between. The CDR3 region has the DNA TGTGCCAGCAGCCTCAGGGACGTCGGTGAAAAACTGTTTTTT. Its translation is CASSLRDVGEKLFF.

The CDR3 DNA reads TGTGCCAGCAGCCCCCCCAGGCAACCCTCCTACGAGCAGTACTTC. Encoded protein: CASSPPRQPSYEQYF. The V call is TRBV5-5, the J call TRBJ2-7; D gene ambiguous. Trimming pared 4 bases from V and 0 bases from J, leaving 14 bases between. This CDR3 spans 15 amino acids. CDR1 and CDR2 from the germline V gene are SGHKS and YYEKEE (reference sequence).

The rearrangement uses TRBV12-3 or TRBV12-4 and TRBJ2-7; D ambiguous. This CDR3 spans 14 amino acids. Deletions cut 3 bases from V and 0 bases from J, with 9 bases between. The CDR3: CASSFAVSSYEQYF. The CDR3 nucleotides read TGTGCCAGCAGTTTCGCGGTCTCCTCCTACGAGCAGTACTTC.

This clonotype was recorded many times. The gene calls are TRBV6-2 or TRBV6-3 and TRBJ1-1; maybe TRBD1 (5 bases). Trimming removed 2 bases from V and 3 bases from J, with 16 bases in between. The CDR3 is made up of 16 amino acids. Germline V gives CDR1 MNHEY, CDR2 SVGEGT. The CDR3, as DNA: TGTGCCAGCAGTTACCCACCGGGGGGAGGCTACACTGAAGCTTTCTTT. Its translation: CASSYPPGGGYTEAFF.

This clonotype was seen only a few times. V usage is TRBV6-5 and J usage is TRBJ2-6, with D hard to call. Germline V lookup: CDR1 MNHEY, CDR2 SVGAGI. V was pared by 3 bases and J by 0 bases, with 12 bases between. The CDR3 contains 17 residues. CDR3 nucleotide sequence: TGTGCCAGCAGTTATGGGTCAGGCCCCTCTGGGGCCAACGTCCTGACTTTC. Translation gives CASSYGSGPSGANVLTF.

This clonotype has a count of ten or more. This chain links TRBV10-2 with TRBJ2-7; TRBD1 agrees at 11 bases. CDR1 and CDR2 from the germline V gene are WSHSY and SAAADI. V dropped 2 bases and J dropped 5; count of bases not matched to a gene: 11. The CDR3 sequence is 17 residues long. CDR3 region: CASSEKFGTGGLDEQYF. DNA of the CDR3: TGCGCCAGCAGTGAGAAATTCGGGACAGGGGGTTTGGACGAGCAGTACTTC.

In its sample, this clonotype was seen a few times. The gene calls are TRBV15 and TRBJ2-1, with D possibly matching TRBD1 (5 bases). The CDR3 is 14 amino acids. Between the trimmed V and J ends, which lost 2 bases and 1 base, there was a span of 6 bases. Germline-derived CDR1 and CDR2 are LNHNV and YYDKDF (reference sequence). CDR3 DNA: TGTGCCACCAGCAGACAGGGTTCCTACAATGAGCAGTTCTTC. Its protein product is CATSRQGSYNEQFF.

The CDR3 region is CASSRGQSNSPLHF. The DNA for the CDR3 is TGCGCCAGCTCCAGGGGACAGAGTAATTCACCCCTCCACTTT. This chain connects TRBV5-1 to TRBJ1-6, with 7 bases lining up with TRBD1. Germline V gene data show CDR1 as SGHRS and CDR2 as YFSETQ. This CDR3 is 14 amino acids long. V lost 7 bases to trimming and J lost 6 bases; unmatched junction nucleotides: 7.

The rearrangement joins TRBV7-3 to TRBJ2-1; 16 bases match TRBD2. CDR1 is SGHTA, CDR2 FQGTGA, per germline. After removal of 3 bases from V and 0 bases from J, the junction contained 5 bases not matched to a gene. This CDR3 is built from 19 residues. CDR3 nucleotide sequence: TGTGCCAGCAGCTTTCCGGGACTAGCGGGAGGGAGCTCCTACAATGAGCAGTTCTTC. Its translation is CASSFPGLAGGSSYNEQFF.